This entry lists 8 T cell receptor beta chains sequenced from one sample in a study of tumor and adjacent non-tumor tissue in lung cancer. The library came from three nested PCR rounds adapted from ARM-PCR protocols. TCRdb independently ran MiXCR on the multiplex PCR reads; one entry per CDR3 protein. The table lists tens of thousands of distinct CDR3 sequences, 73% of them singletons. RNA was extracted from bulk tissue without any cell sorting. What was sequenced was lung tumor tissue. The receptors derive from a man in his fifties or sixties with non-small cell lung cancer.

This clonotype has at least ten counts. V and J are TRBV19 and TRBJ1-1, with TRBD1 identical over 12 bases. Germline lookup yields CDR1 LNHDA and CDR2 SQIVND (reference sequence). The CDR3 length is 17 residues. J was trimmed by 3 bases and V by 6 bases; bases with no gene match: 11. In DNA form, the CDR3 reads TGTGCCAGTAGATACCGGGACAGGGGGCGTCTGGACACTGAAGCTTTCTTT. Protein: CASRYRDRGRLDTEAFF.

This clonotype was counted at least ten times. The chain combines TRBV5-8 with TRBJ2-5; D may be TRBD1 (6 bases). Germline values: CDR1 SGHTS, CDR2 YDEGEE. Trimming stripped 2 bases from V and 0 bases from J, with 14 bases between. The CDR3 runs 16 residues. This CDR3 reads CASSLFPQGYQETQYF. The CDR3 DNA reads TGTGCCAGCAGCTTATTCCCCCAGGGGTACCAAGAGACCCAGTACTTC.

As for this clonotype: This CDR3 fails to terminate in the conserved phenylalanine or tryptophan, so it likely reflects a read error. The chain couples TRBV6-1 to TRBJ1-2; 9 bases map to TRBD1. The germline V gene encodes CDR1 MNHNS and CDR2 SASEGT. CDR3 length: 13 amino acids. The CDR3 sequence: CAGSYGTGHVYTI. CDR3 nucleotides: TGTGCCGGCAGTTACGGGACAGGGCATGTCTACACCATC.

This clonotype was counted at least ten times. The chain links TRBV5-1 to TRBJ2-7; 8 bases match TRBD1. Germline CDR1 reads SGHRS; CDR2 reads YFSETQ. Losses at the gene ends were 4 bases for V and 6 bases for J; bases not matched to a gene: 9. The CDR3 covers 14 residues. CDR3 sequence reads: CASSVTQGVVEQYF. For the CDR3, the DNA is TGCGCCAGCAGCGTCACACAGGGGGTCGTCGAGCAGTACTTC. Full variable domain (remainder filled in from reference TRBV5-1 and TRBJ2-7): KAGVTQTPRYLIKTRGQQVTLSCSPISGHRSVSWYQQTPGQGLQFLFEYFSETQRNKGNFPGRFSGRQFSNSRSEMNVSTLELGDSALYLCASSVTQGVVEQYFGPGTRLTVT.

As to this clonotype: This sequence may be a read error, since a much larger clone differs from it by one base. The chain joins TRBV30 to TRBJ2-1; D possibly corresponds to TRBD2 (7 bases). CDR1 GTSNPN and CDR2 SVGIG come from the germline V gene (reference sequence). The CDR3 runs 14 residues. CDR3 region: CAFRQAGDYNDQFF. As DNA, the CDR3 is TGTGCCTTCAGACAGGCGGGAGACTACAATGATCAGTTCTTC.

Worth noting for this clonotype: Compared with germline, one end of the junction differs, possibly owing to a read error. The J gene is TRBJ1-1, the V gene TRBV20-1; tentatively, D is TRBD1 (5 bases). The germline CDR1 and CDR2 sequences are DFQATT and SNEGSKA (reference sequence). The CDR3 has 13 amino acids. The CDR3 reads CSAMGRANTEAFF. The DNA for the CDR3 is TGCAGTGCTATGGGCAGGGCGAACACCGAAGCTTTCTTT.

A word on this clonotype: Without the conserved terminal phenylalanine or tryptophan, this CDR3 likely stems from a read error. No DNA is shown, since the ends of the CDR3 on it are uncertain; the CDR3 is the one TCRdb lists. The V gene is TRBV12-3 or TRBV12-4, the J gene TRBJ1-1. The CDR3 length is 15 residues, termini included. The CDR3: CASCMGNSKVNEALS.

This clonotype was counted ten times or more. The CDR3 loop reads CASRISTDTQYF. Written as DNA, the CDR3 is TGTGCCAGCAGAATATCGACAGATACGCAGTATTTT. V gene TRBV6-2 or TRBV6-3 combines with J gene TRBJ2-3; no firm D call. V gave up 6 bases and J gave up 3 bases, with 7 bases separating them. The germline gives CDR1 MNHEY, CDR2 SVGEGT. The CDR3 totals 12 residues.